Listed below are T cell receptor beta chains from one sample, sequenced in a study of cytomegalovirus exposure and HLA in healthy donors. TCRdb's copy holds only in-frame clones and misses some; the assay was immunoSEQ multiplex PCR. The sample has approximately 150,000 clones; 65% to 80% are singletons. Sequencing was performed on PBMCs. These receptor sequences come from a male donor in good health and CMV-seronegative. Both conserved end residues are part of each CDR3. A D gene is named only where the DNA matches it firmly. The size entry is marked missing in some rows and otherwise reads once, few, many or a size class.

V gene	J gene	clone size	D gene	CDR3 protein	CDR3 DNA
TRBV27	TRBJ1-2	-	TRBD1	CASSDTGTGVLGYTF	TGTGCCAGCAGCGATACCGGGACAGGGGTTCTTGGCTACACCTTC
TRBV5-1	TRBJ2-7	-	TRBD2	CASRGLAGAYYEQYF	TGCGCCAGCAGGGGACTAGCCGGGGCGTACTACGAGCAGTACTTC
TRBV30	TRBJ2-1	once	-	CAWSWGPPTPNEQFF	TGTGCCTGGTCGTGGGGGCCCCCAACCCCCAATGAGCAGTTCTTC
TRBV28	TRBJ2-7	few	-	CASSFPSYEQYF	TGTGCCAGCAGTTTTCCTTCCTACGAGCAGTACTTC
TRBV7-9	TRBJ2-7	-	TRBD2	CASSPAGTSGRAHEQYF	TGTGCCAGCAGCCCGGCCGGGACTAGCGGGAGGGCCCACGAGCAGTACTTC
TRBV15	TRBJ2-1	-	-	CATSSGCHYNEQFF	TGTGCCACCAGCAGCGGGTGCCACTACAATGAGCAGTTCTTC
TRBV7-2	TRBJ2-7	-	TRBD2	CASSLHPGGSSYEQYF	TGTGCCAGCAGCTTACACCCGGGGGGGAGCTCCTACGAGCAGTACTTC
TRBV6-1	TRBJ2-3	-	-	CASSSQSDTQYF	TGTGCCAGCAGTTCCCAGTCAGATACGCAGTATTTT
TRBV9	TRBJ2-7	-	TRBD2	CASSLLAGEAYEQYF	TGTGCCAGCAGCCTACTAGCGGGGGAAGCCTACGAGCAGTACTTC
TRBV18	TRBJ2-2	-	-	CASSPYTGLNTGELFF	TGTGCCAGCTCACCATACACAGGTCTAAACACCGGGGAGCTGTTTTTT
TRBV5-1	TRBJ2-2	-	TRBD1	CASSNGQGMNTGELFF	TGCGCCAGCAGCAATGGACAGGGGATGAACACCGGGGAGCTGTTTTTT
TRBV11-2	TRBJ2-5	-	TRBD1	CASSVDRARGETQYF	TGTGCCAGCAGCGTCGACAGGGCTCGGGGAGAGACCCAGTACTTC
TRBV7-2	TRBJ2-7	once	TRBD1	CASGRDRSPTYEQYF	TGTGCCAGCGGCAGGGACAGGTCCCCCACTTACGAGCAGTACTTC
TRBV27	TRBJ2-7	-	TRBD2	CASSSRTSGRIYEQYF	TGTGCCAGCAGTTCTCGGACTAGCGGGAGAATCTACGAGCAGTACTTC
TRBV18	TRBJ1-1	-	-	CASSQGNFAEAFF	TGTGCCAGCTCACAGGGGAACTTCGCTGAAGCTTTCTTT
TRBV7-6	TRBJ2-1	-	-	CASSLRIAGDFQYTYNEQFF	TGTGCCAGCAGCTTAAGAATAGCAGGGGATTTTCAATATACCTACAATGAGCAGTTCTTC
TRBV28	TRBJ2-5	-	TRBD2	CASSSGGWETQYF	TGTGCCAGCAGTTCGGGGGGATGGGAGACCCAGTACTTC
TRBV18	TRBJ2-3	-	TRBD2	CASSSLTSGKEDTQYF	TGTGCCAGCTCATCCCTGACTAGCGGGAAAGAAGATACGCAGTATTTT
TRBV10-3	TRBJ1-4	few	-	CAISGGQGEEKLFF	TGTGCCATCAGTGGGGGGCAGGGAGAGGAAAAACTGTTTTTT
TRBV5-4	TRBJ1-1	-	-	CASSLTGRTEAFF	TGTGCCAGCAGCTTGACAGGGCGCACTGAAGCTTTCTTT
TRBV4-3	TRBJ2-7	-	TRBD1	CASSQGTGSSYEQYF	TGCGCCAGCAGCCAAGGGACAGGGAGCTCCTACGAGCAGTACTTC
TRBV28	TRBJ2-7	-	-	CASSWTKLGEQYF	TGTGCCAGCAGTTGGACAAAACTGGGGGAGCAGTACTTC
TRBV5-1	TRBJ2-5	few	TRBD2	CASSAGSSSGEETQYF	TGCGCCAGCAGCGCGGGAAGTAGTAGCGGGGAAGAGACCCAGTACTTC
TRBV27	TRBJ2-6	-	-	CASRPETGANVLTF	TGTGCCAGCAGGCCTGAGACTGGGGCCAACGTCCTGACTTTC